The 14 T cell receptor beta chains reported below all come from one sample, sequenced in a study of blood T cell repertoires in COVID-19. The method was immunoSEQ multiplex PCR; TCRdb's version includes in-frame clones alone and lacks a portion of them. Here the sample spans 150,000 to 200,000 clones, 65% to 90% being singletons. Material for sequencing was peripheral blood. These receptors were taken from a middle-aged man with active or convalescent COVID-19.

In this sample, this clone turned up a few times. DNA of the CDR3: TGTGCCAGCAGCTCGGGGGGTCGGCTAACCTACGAGCAGTACTTC. Its protein is CASSSGGRLTYEQYF. This chain links TRBV5-4 with TRBJ2-7; 7 bases agree with TRBD2. Germline values: CDR1 SGHNT, CDR2 YYREEE (reference sequence). The CDR3 totals 15 residues. The ends lost 3 bases at V and 2 bases at J; junction bases unmatched: 8. Combining the CDR3 with reference TRBV5-4 and TRBJ2-7 gives the whole variable domain ETGVTQSPTHLIKTRGQQVTLRCSSQSGHNTVSWYQQALGQGPQFIFQYYREEENGRGNFPPRFSGLQFPNYSSELNVNALELDDSALYLCASSSGGRLTYEQYFGPGTRLTVT.

The genes are TRBV19 and TRBJ1-2, with D perhaps TRBD1 (5 bases). Germline assignment: CDR1 LNHDA and CDR2 SQIVND (reference sequence). V was clipped by 1 base and J by 3 bases, with 12 bases between them. The CDR3 runs 15 residues. The CDR3 DNA reads TGTGCCAGTAGTATAGGAAGTGGGGCGGACTATGGCTACACCTTC. It is translated as CASSIGSGADYGYTF.

The genes are TRBV28 and TRBJ1-2; D is unresolved. The CDR3 totals 13 residues. V lost 2 bases, J lost 4 bases, and 8 bases lay in between. Germline values: CDR1 MDHEN, CDR2 SYDVKM. CDR3 amino acids: CASSLRNSYGYTF. The CDR3 DNA sequence: TGTGCCAGCAGTTTACGGAACAGCTATGGCTACACCTTC.

The chain recombines TRBV6-5 with TRBJ2-5; no firm D call. This CDR3 is built from 15 residues. Germline V gene data show CDR1 as MNHEY and CDR2 as SVGAGI. Trimming took off 0 bases at V and 7 bases at J, with 15 bases between the two ends. The CDR3 DNA is TGTGCCAGCAGTTACTCCTGGGCTGACGCAGGGACCCAGTACTTC. Protein sequence: CASSYSWADAGTQYF.

The chain has TRBV30 and TRBJ1-2; 7 nucleotides align to TRBD1. Germline V gene data show CDR1 as GTSNPN and CDR2 as SVGIG (reference sequence). Germline trimming cut 0 bases from V and 1 base from J; bases unmatched to any gene: 5. CDR3 size: 15 residues. This CDR3 is CAWSVPGGNNYGYTF. CDR3 DNA sequence: TGTGCCTGGAGTGTACCAGGGGGTAATAACTATGGCTACACCTTC. Full variable domain (outside the CDR3, taken from reference TRBV30 and TRBJ1-2): SQTIHQWPATLVQPVGSPLSLECTVEGTSNPNLYWYRQAAGRGLQLLFYSVGIGQISSEVPQNLSASRPQDRQFILSSKKLLLSDSGFYLCAWSVPGGNNYGYTFGSGTRLTVV.

Only a few counts were recorded for this clone. V usage is TRBV28 and J usage is TRBJ1-1, with D possibly TRBD1 on 6 matching bases. Germline lookup yields CDR1 MDHEN and CDR2 SYDVKM. Trimming stripped 1 base from V and 8 bases from J, with 8 bases between. This CDR3 spans 12 amino acids. As DNA, the CDR3 is TGTGCCAGCAGTTTATCCGGGACAGAAGCTTTCTTT. Translation gives CASSLSGTEAFF.

V usage is TRBV5-1 and J usage is TRBJ2-2; D is possibly TRBD2 (5 bases). The V and J ends lost 0 bases and 7 bases respectively, with 10 bases between them. Germline lookup yields CDR1 SGHRS and CDR2 YFSETQ. This CDR3 is 14 amino acids long. Written as DNA, the CDR3 is TGCGCCAGCAGCTTGGTTCGGGATAACGGGGAGCTGTTTTTT. This translates into CASSLVRDNGELFF.

This sequence joins TRBV6-2 or TRBV6-3 and TRBJ2-4; 8 bases align to TRBD1. V shed 2 bases, J shed 9 bases, and the junction held 3 bases outside the gene matches. Germline V gene data show CDR1 as MNHEY and CDR2 as SVGEGT. The CDR3 length is 13 residues. The CDR3 region has the DNA TGTGCCAGCAGTTACGTACAGGGGGGCATTCAGTACTTC. Translation gives CASSYVQGGIQYF.

The V gene is TRBV7-2, the J gene TRBJ2-5, with a possible D match to TRBD1 (7 bases). The V and J ends lost 6 bases and 2 bases respectively, with 13 bases between them. The CDR3 runs 14 residues. Germline V lookup: CDR1 SGHTA, CDR2 FQGNSA. The CDR3 bases are TGTGCCAGCAGACCGACAGGGAGGCAAGAGACCCAGTACTTC. Its protein product is CASRPTGRQETQYF. The entire variable domain, with the rest obtained from reference TRBV7-2 and TRBJ2-5, is as follows: GAGVSQSPSNKVTEKGKDVELRCDPISGHTALYWYRQSLGQGLEFLIYFQGNSAPDKSGLPSDRFSAERTGGSVSTLTIQRTQQEDSAVYLCASRPTGRQETQYFGPGTRLLVL.

The chain joins TRBV5-6 to TRBJ1-1, with a weak D call TRBD1 (6 bases). Germline values: CDR1 SGHDT, CDR2 YYEEEE. Deletions cut 4 bases from V and 0 bases from J, with 13 bases between. The CDR3 runs to 15 residues. As DNA, the CDR3 is TGTGCCAGCAGCCCGGGCGGGGGGCTGAACACTGAAGCTTTCTTT. Translating gives CASSPGGGLNTEAFF.

This rearrangement joins TRBV7-9 to TRBJ1-1, with D perhaps matching TRBD1 (6 bases). This CDR3 is 12 amino acids long. CDR1 SEHNR and CDR2 FQNEAQ come from the germline V gene (reference sequence). Trimming left V 5 bases short and J 6 bases short, with 10 bases between. CDR3 bases: TGTGCCAGCAGCCGGACAGTAGCTGAAGCTTTCTTT. This gives the protein CASSRTVAEAFF.

This chain connects TRBV5-1 to TRBJ2-5, with TRBD2 identical over 8 bases. The CDR3 is made up of 15 amino acids. The ends lost 0 bases at V and 2 bases at J; junction bases unmatched: 3. Germline CDR1 and CDR2: SGHRS and YFSETQ. The CDR3 DNA follows: TGCGCCAGCAGCTTGGGCGGGGGGCGGCAAGAGACCCAGTACTTC. As protein: CASSLGGGRQETQYF. The variable domain in full, with the rest retrieved from reference TRBV5-1 and TRBJ2-5, is KAGVTQTPRYLIKTRGQQVTLSCSPISGHRSVSWYQQTPGQGLQFLFEYFSETQRNKGNFPGRFSGRQFSNSRSEMNVSTLELGDSALYLCASSLGGGRQETQYFGPGTRLLVL.

V and J are TRBV19 and TRBJ1-1; the D gene is possibly TRBD1 (6 bases). The CDR3 has 13 residues. Germline CDR1 and CDR2: LNHDA and SQIVND (reference sequence). V was shortened by 7 bases and J by 3 bases, with 12 bases between the two germline ends. The CDR3 sequence: CASKPQGDTEAFF. For the CDR3, the DNA is TGTGCCAGTAAACCACAGGGAGACACTGAAGCTTTCTTT.

This chain joins TRBV5-1 and TRBJ1-1, with TRBD1 identical over 9 bases. The germline gives CDR1 SGHRS, CDR2 YFSETQ. Unmatched junction bases numbered 7, after V lost 4 bases and J lost 3 bases. The CDR3 loop spans 15 amino acids. CDR3 bases: TGCGCCAGCAGCCCCCTGACAGGGGGGGACACTGAAGCTTTCTTT. Translated, it gives CASSPLTGGDTEAFF.